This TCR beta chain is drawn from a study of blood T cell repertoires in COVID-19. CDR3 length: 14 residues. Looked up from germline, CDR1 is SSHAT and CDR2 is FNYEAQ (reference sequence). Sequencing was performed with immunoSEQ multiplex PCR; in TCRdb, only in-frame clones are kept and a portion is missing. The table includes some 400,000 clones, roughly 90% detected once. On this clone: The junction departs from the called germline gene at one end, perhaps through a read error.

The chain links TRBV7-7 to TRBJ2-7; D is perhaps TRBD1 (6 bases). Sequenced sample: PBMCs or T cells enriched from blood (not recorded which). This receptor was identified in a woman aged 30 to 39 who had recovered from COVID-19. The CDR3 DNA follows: TGTGCTAGCAGCTTAGGACAGTTTGGGGACGAGCAGTACTTC. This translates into CASSLGQFGDEQYF. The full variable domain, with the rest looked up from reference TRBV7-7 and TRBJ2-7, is GAGVSQSPRYKVTKRGQDVTLRCDPISSHATLYWYQQALGQGPEFLTYFNYEAQPDKSGLPSDRFSAERPEGSISTLTIQRTEQRDSAMYRCASSLGQFGDEQYFGPGTRLTVT.